Here is one T cell receptor beta chain with its context. Living in about 25 US areas, the participants were between roughly 18 and 95 years of age. Participant reports of clinical history set cohort assignment. These data come from a study of blood T cell repertoires in COVID-19. At the level of the study: Nucleic acid was either cDNA or gDNA, and it came from T cells, B-cell-depleted T cells, or PBMCs.

Methods used by the authors: Estimation of nucleated cell counts was performed using reference gene primer amplification. TCRdb's table, derived via immunoSEQ multiplex PCR, lists solely in-frame clones and lacks some. That table furnishes V, J and clone size, whereas the DNA furnished D and trimming. Altogether approximately 380,000 clones are present, around 90% being singletons, with the ten largest covering more than 0.95%. Germline-derived CDR1 and CDR2 are KGHDR and SFDVKD. With V trimmed by 3 bases and J by 2 bases, 1 base remained unmatched. The CDR3 loop spans 14 amino acids. The chain has TRBV24-1 and TRBJ2-3; TRBD1 matches at 7 bases. Sequencing was performed on PBMCs or T cells enriched from blood (not recorded which). This sequence was found in a woman aged 18-30 years who had recovered from COVID-19. CDR3 in amino acids: CATSDDRDTDTQYF. The DNA for the CDR3 is TGTGCCACCAGTGATGACAGGGACACAGATACGCAGTATTTT.